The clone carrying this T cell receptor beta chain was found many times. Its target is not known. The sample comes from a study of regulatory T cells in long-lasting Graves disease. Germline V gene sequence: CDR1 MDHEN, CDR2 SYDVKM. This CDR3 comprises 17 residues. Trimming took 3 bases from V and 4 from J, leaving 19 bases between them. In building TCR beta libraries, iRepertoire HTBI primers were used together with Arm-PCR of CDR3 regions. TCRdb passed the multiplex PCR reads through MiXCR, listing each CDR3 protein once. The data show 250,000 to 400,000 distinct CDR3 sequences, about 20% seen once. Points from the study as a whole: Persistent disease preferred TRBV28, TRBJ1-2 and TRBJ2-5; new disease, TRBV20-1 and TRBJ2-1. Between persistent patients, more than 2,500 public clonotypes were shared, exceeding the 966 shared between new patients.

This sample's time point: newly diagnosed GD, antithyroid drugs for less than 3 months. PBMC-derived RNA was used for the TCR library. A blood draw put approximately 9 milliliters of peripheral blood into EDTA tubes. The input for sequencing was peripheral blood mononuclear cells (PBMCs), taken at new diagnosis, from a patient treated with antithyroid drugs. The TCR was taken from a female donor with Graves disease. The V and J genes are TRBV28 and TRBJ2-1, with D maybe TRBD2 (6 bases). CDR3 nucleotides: TGTGCCAGCAGTTTCTGGGGCTGGCGGGGATCATACAATGAGCAGTTCTTC. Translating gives CASSFWGWRGSYNEQFF.